This T cell receptor beta chain was retrieved from a study of cytomegalovirus exposure and HLA in healthy donors. The CDR3 is made up of 13 amino acids. Looked up from germline, CDR1 is LGHNA and CDR2 is YSLEER. Between the trimmed V and J ends, which lost 0 bases and 9 bases, there was a span of 9 bases. Primers included in the PCR were 60 Vbeta and 13 Jbeta primers. Profiling relied on immunoSEQ multiplex PCR, and the TCRdb table lists in-frame clones only, not all of them. The sample includes 200,000 or so clones, 75% to 85% of them seen just once. Concerning this clone itself: The target antigen is unknown.

The study, taken as a whole, reports: It was likely that a cluster of highly shared sequence variants was a sequencing artifact. There were some 150 TCR beta chains listed as cytomegalovirus-associated.

The sample consisted of PBMCs. V gene TRBV4-3 combines with J gene TRBJ1-5, with D possibly being TRBD1 (6 bases). The TCR comes from a male donor in good health and CMV-seropositive. CDR3 nucleotides: TGCGCCAGCAGCCAAGAACAGGGCTGGCCCCAGCATTTT. Amino acids: CASSQEQGWPQHF.